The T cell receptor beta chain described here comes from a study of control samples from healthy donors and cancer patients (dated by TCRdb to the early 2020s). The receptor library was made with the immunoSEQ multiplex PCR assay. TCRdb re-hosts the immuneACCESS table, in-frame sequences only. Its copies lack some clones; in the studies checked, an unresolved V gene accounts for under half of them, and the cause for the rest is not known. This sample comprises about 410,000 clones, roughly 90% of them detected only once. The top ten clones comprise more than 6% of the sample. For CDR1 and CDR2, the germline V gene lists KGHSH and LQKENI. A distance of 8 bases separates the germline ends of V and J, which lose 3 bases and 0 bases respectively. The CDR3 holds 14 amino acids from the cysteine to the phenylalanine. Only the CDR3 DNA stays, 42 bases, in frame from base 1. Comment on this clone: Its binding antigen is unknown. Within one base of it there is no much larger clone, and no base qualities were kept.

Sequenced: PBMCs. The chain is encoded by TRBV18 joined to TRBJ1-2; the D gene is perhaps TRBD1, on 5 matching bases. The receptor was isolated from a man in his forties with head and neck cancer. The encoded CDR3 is CASSPSTANYGYTF. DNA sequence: TGTGCCAGCTCACCGTCGACAGCTAACTATGGCTACACCTTC.